Listed below are T cell receptor beta chains from one sample, sequenced in a study of cytomegalovirus exposure and HLA in healthy donors. TCRdb keeps only in-frame clones here, not all; method: immunoSEQ multiplex PCR. The sample holds over 120,000 clones, around three quarters seen once. Sequencing input: PBMCs. All receptors come from a woman aged 60-75 years in good health and CMV-seropositive. The CDR3 runs from the conserved cysteine through the conserved F or W. Each record gives: V gene, J gene, D gene, clone size, CDR3 DNA, CDR3 protein. The D gene is left open where the match is weak. Size is omitted from some rows. Given values are once, few, many or a class for expanded clones.

>TRBV20-1|TRBJ1-2|.|few
TGCAGTGCTAGGGAGTATGGCTACACCTTC
CSAREYGYTF
>TRBV9|TRBJ2-1|TRBD2|.
TGTGCCAGCAGCGTAGGAGGGACTAGCGGGATTTTTGAGCAGTTCTTC
CASSVGGTSGIFEQFF
>TRBV6-1|TRBJ1-2|.|.
TGTGCCAGCACCCGGACTATGACAGACTATGGCTACACCTTC
CASTRTMTDYGYTF
>TRBV10-3|TRBJ2-1|TRBD2|few
TGTGCCATCACCTCTAGCGGGAGTAGGTTCTTC
CAITSSGSRFF
>TRBV7-6|TRBJ2-5|.|.
TGTGCCAGCAGCTTAAGTTCCGGTTACGAGACCCAGTACTTC
CASSLSSGYETQYF
>TRBV5-1|TRBJ1-1|.|few
TGCGCCAGCAGCTTGGACAGTCCGAACACTGAAGCTTTCTTT
CASSLDSPNTEAFF
>TRBV19|TRBJ2-7|TRBD1|.
TGTGCCAGTAGTATAGATCTGTCGACAGGGGCACCCTACGAGCAGTACTTC
CASSIDLSTGAPYEQYF
>TRBV2|TRBJ2-7|.|.
TGTGCCAGCAGTTTAGACTCCTACGAGCAGTACTTC
CASSLDSYEQYF
>TRBV9|TRBJ1-2|TRBD1|once
TGTGCCAGCAGCCCAGACAGGGAGTATGGCTACACCTTC
CASSPDREYGYTF
>TRBV15|TRBJ1-2|TRBD1|.
TGTGCCACCAGCAGAGAAGTGTCGGGGACAGGGGAGGGTGGCTACACCTTC
CATSREVSGTGEGGYTF
>TRBV6-5|TRBJ1-1|.|.
TGTGCCAGCAGTTATCTTGACAGCTTGAACACTGAAGCTTTCTTT
CASSYLDSLNTEAFF
>TRBV6-5|TRBJ1-5|TRBD1|few
TGTGCCAGCAGTTACGGACAGGGCCTCCAGCCCCAGCATTTT
CASSYGQGLQPQHF
>TRBV6-5|TRBJ2-7|.|.
TGTGCCACCTCGAGTCCCAAGACAGGCTACGAGCAGTACTTC
CATSSPKTGYEQYF
>TRBV19|TRBJ1-1|.|.
TGTGCCAGTAGTATAAGCCTTAACACTGAAGCTTTCTTT
CASSISLNTEAFF
>TRBV11-2|TRBJ2-3|.|few
TGTGCCAGCAGCTTAGATCCGACAGATACGCAGTATTTT
CASSLDPTDTQYF
>TRBV5-1|TRBJ1-2|TRBD1|.
TGCGCCAGCAGCTTGGATCAGCAGGGGGCAAATGGCTACACCTTC
CASSLDQQGANGYTF
>TRBV5-6|TRBJ2-7|.|once
TGTGCCAGCAGCTTGGCCCCGGGGTTGGAGTCCGAGCAGTACTTC
CASSLAPGLESEQYF
>TRBV18|TRBJ2-5|TRBD2|once
TGTGCCAGCTCACTCCTAGCGGGGGAGACCCAGTACTTC
CASSLLAGETQYF
>TRBV7-7|TRBJ2-5|TRBD1|.
TGTGCCAGCAGCCTTGACAGGGGGCAAGAGACCCAGTACTTC
CASSLDRGQETQYF
>TRBV19|TRBJ2-3|TRBD2|.
TGTGCCAGTAGTCTAACGACTAGCGCCCGCACAGATACGCAGTATTTT
CASSLTTSARTDTQYF
>TRBV5-6|TRBJ2-7|.|once
TGTGCCAGCAGCCGCAGGGAAGAGCAGTACTTC
CASSRREEQYF
>TRBV4-2|TRBJ2-1|TRBD1|.
TGTGCCAGCAGCCAAGCTATCACAGGGGTAGGCGATGAGCAGTTCTTC
CASSQAITGVGDEQFF
>TRBV10-3|TRBJ1-1|TRBD1|.
TGTGCCATCAGTTCCCCTTGGACAGGCAGAAACACTGAAGCTTTCTTT
CAISSPWTGRNTEAFF
>TRBV5-6|TRBJ2-1|TRBD1|few
TGTGCCAGCAGCCGACAGGGGCCTGAGCAGTTCTTC
CASSRQGPEQFF
>TRBV2|TRBJ2-1|.|few
TGTGCCAGTTCCACCCTAAATGAGCAGTTCTTC
CASSTLNEQFF
>TRBV19|TRBJ2-3|TRBD2|.
TGTGCCAGTAGTATAAGGGGACTAGCGGAACTCACAGATACGCAGTATTTT
CASSIRGLAELTDTQYF
>TRBV19|TRBJ1-4|.|.
TGTGCCAGTAGTATAGATCAGGGCAGGGGTGAAAAACTGTTTTTT
CASSIDQGRGEKLFF
>TRBV2|TRBJ2-2|TRBD2|.
TGTGCCAGCAGCGGGACTAGCGGGAATCGGGCCGGGGAGCTGTTTTTT
CASSGTSGNRAGELFF
>TRBV4-2|TRBJ2-1|TRBD2|.
TGTGCCAGCAGCCAAGAAGCGGGAGTTCCCAATGAGCAGTTCTTC
CASSQEAGVPNEQFF
>TRBV9|TRBJ2-2|.|.
TGTGCCAGCAGCCCCCAATACGGGAGTAACACCGGGGAGCTGTTTTTT
CASSPQYGSNTGELFF
>TRBV5-1|TRBJ1-1|.|.
TGCGCCAGCAGCTGGGGCAAGAACACTGAAGCTTTCTTT
CASSWGKNTEAFF
>TRBV4-1|TRBJ1-2|.|.
TGCGCCAGCAGCCAGAAGACAGAATTCTATGGCTACACCTTC
CASSQKTEFYGYTF
>TRBV28|TRBJ1-2|TRBD1|.
TGTGCCAGCAGTTTCCGGACAGGGCTGTTTGGCTACACCTTC
CASSFRTGLFGYTF
>TRBV19|TRBJ1-2|.|.
TGTGCCAGTAGCGACATCAAGACCAACTATGGCTACACCTTC
CASSDIKTNYGYTF
>TRBV29-1|TRBJ2-7|TRBD1|.
TGCAGCGTTGAGAATCGTTCGAGACAGGGAATCAACGAGCAGTACTTC
CSVENRSRQGINEQYF
>TRBV18|TRBJ1-1|.|.
TGTGCCAGCTCACTTGATAGAGGTGGGACTGAAGCTTTCTTT
CASSLDRGGTEAFF
>TRBV28|TRBJ2-7|TRBD2|.
TGTGCCAGCAATCGAGCGGGAGGGGGCCCCTGGGAGCAGTACTTC
CASNRAGGGPWEQYF
>TRBV7-9|TRBJ1-2|TRBD1|.
TGTGCCAGCAGCCGTCTTCCGGGACAGGGGGCGCTTGGCTACACCTTC
CASSRLPGQGALGYTF
>TRBV5-4|TRBJ1-2|.|once
TGTGCCAGCAGCTTGGACGGTACTTCTAACTATGGCTACACCTTC
CASSLDGTSNYGYTF
>TRBV4-1|TRBJ1-4|.|once
TGCGCCAGCAGCGTCAAGGGGGGGACTAATGAAAAACTGTTTTTT
CASSVKGGTNEKLFF
>TRBV28|TRBJ2-4|.|.
TGTGCCAGCGGAGTGGTAGCCAAAAACATTCAGTACTTC
CASGVVAKNIQYF
>TRBV4-1|TRBJ2-5|TRBD2|few
TGCGCCAGCAGCCAAGACCTAGCGGGGGCTCAAGAGACCCAGTACTTC
CASSQDLAGAQETQYF
>TRBV29-1|TRBJ2-2|TRBD2|few
TGCAGCGTTCGGCGGGAGGCAATGAACACCGGGGAGCTGTTTTTT
CSVRREAMNTGELFF
>TRBV5-1|TRBJ1-1|.|.
TGCGCCAGCAGCCTAACAGGCACTGAAGCTTTCTTT
CASSLTGTEAFF
>TRBV5-1|TRBJ2-5|TRBD2|.
TGCGCCAGCAGCTTGGAAACTAGCGGGAGAGGAGAGACCCAGTACTTC
CASSLETSGRGETQYF
>TRBV5-1|TRBJ1-5|.|.
TGCGCCAGCAGCCCGGGAGGCAGGGAGCCCCAGCATTTT
CASSPGGREPQHF
>TRBV2|TRBJ1-1|.|.
TGTGCCAGCAGTACGGGGAACACTGAAGCTTTCTTT
CASSTGNTEAFF
>TRBV7-6|TRBJ2-7|TRBD1|.
TGTGCCAGCAGCCGCCAATCGACAGGGGGAGAGCAGTACTTC
CASSRQSTGGEQYF
>TRBV5-1|TRBJ2-7|TRBD2|.
TGCGCCAGCAGCTTCGGGACTAGGACCTACGAGCAGTACTTC
CASSFGTRTYEQYF
>TRBV4-2|TRBJ1-1|.|.
TGTGCCAGCAGCCAAGATCTTTTTATCCCGGGGGGGGCGCAGGGTGAAGCTTTCTTT
CASSQDLFIPGGAQGEAFF
>TRBV25-1|TRBJ2-7|TRBD1|.
TGTGCCAGCAGTGAATATGAGACAGGGGTCTACGAGCAGTACTTC
CASSEYETGVYEQYF
>TRBV10-3|TRBJ2-7|TRBD2|.
TGTGCCATCAGGCAGACTAGCGGGAGCTGGGAGCAGTACTTC
CAIRQTSGSWEQYF
>TRBV6-5|TRBJ1-3|.|.
TGTGCCAGCAGTTCCGACGGAGACTCTGGAAACACCATATATTTT
CASSSDGDSGNTIYF
>TRBV25-1|TRBJ2-3|TRBD2|.
TGTGCCAGCAGAACTAGCGGGAGGGATACGCAGTATTTT
CASRTSGRDTQYF
>TRBV20-1|TRBJ1-2|.|few
TGCAGTGCTAGAGACTACTATGGCTACACCTTC
CSARDYYGYTF
>TRBV27|TRBJ2-5|.|few
TGTGCCAGCAGTTTATCGGGCTTTGGCAAATCCCAGTACTTC
CASSLSGFGKSQYF
>TRBV6-8|TRBJ1-1|.|.
TGTGCCAGCAGTTACTCCCGAAGCCCGAACACTGAAGCTTTCTTT
CASSYSRSPNTEAFF
>TRBV27|TRBJ2-3|TRBD2|.
TGTGCCAGCAGCAGGGAGGGGACAGATACGCAGTATTTT
CASSREGTDTQYF